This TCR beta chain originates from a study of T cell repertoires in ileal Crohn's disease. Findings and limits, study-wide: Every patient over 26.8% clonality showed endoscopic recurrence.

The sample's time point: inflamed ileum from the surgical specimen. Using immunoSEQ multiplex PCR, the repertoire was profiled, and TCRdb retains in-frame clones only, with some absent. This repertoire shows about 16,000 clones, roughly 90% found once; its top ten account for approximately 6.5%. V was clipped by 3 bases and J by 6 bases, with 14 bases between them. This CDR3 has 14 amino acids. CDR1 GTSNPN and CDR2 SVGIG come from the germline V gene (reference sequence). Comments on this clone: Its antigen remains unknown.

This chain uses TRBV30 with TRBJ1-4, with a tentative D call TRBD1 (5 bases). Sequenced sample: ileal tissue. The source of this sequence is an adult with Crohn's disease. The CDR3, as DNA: TGTGCCTGGAGGTTGGACGGGGGGTATGAAAAACTGTTTTTT. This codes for CAWRLDGGYEKLFF.